A selection of T cell receptor beta chains follows, all from one sample in a study of OX40 agonist ivuxolimab in advanced cancers. Method: immunoSEQ multiplex PCR; TCRdb's copy keeps in-frame clones and lacks some. The sample consists of about 46,000 clones, about 91% of them appearing once. This specimen consisted of CD4+ or CD8+ T cells sorted from blood, obtained in a trial of the OX40 agonist ivuxolimab. These receptors were collected from an adult with an advanced solid tumor such as melanoma, head and neck, liver or kidney cancer. CDR3s include the opening cysteine and the closing phenylalanine or tryptophan.

TRBV7-9	TRBJ1-6	CASSPSFGNNSPLHF
TRBV27	TRBJ2-7	CASSTLGSGNEQYF
TRBV19	TRBJ2-2	CATSPWLSPTGELFF
TRBV13	TRBJ2-7	CASSPAGQGYSYEQYF
TRBV29-1	TRBJ1-1	CSVEGQGTEAFF
TRBV28	TRBJ1-2	CASSFPPVLDRNNYGYTF
TRBV2	TRBJ2-5	CASSEARGRSWETQYF
TRBV19	TRBJ2-1	CASSIMRGQFNEQFF
TRBV27	TRBJ1-2	CASSSGLGYTF
TRBV6-5	TRBJ2-1	CASSYSMGSRLHEQFF
TRBV7-9	TRBJ1-1	CASSSSEGTLNTEAFF
TRBV4-1	TRBJ2-1	CASSQERRDEQFF
TRBV4-1	TRBJ1-2	CASSQDFGGWYGYTF
TRBV5-6	TRBJ2-3	CASSLKDLTDTQYF
TRBV28	TRBJ1-5	CASRTRQGSNQPQHF
TRBV7-9	TRBJ2-7	CASSLVLAGANEQYF
TRBV29-1	TRBJ1-1	CSVITPEDTEAFF
TRBV10-3	TRBJ2-1	CAIGAGTLDEQFF
TRBV19	TRBJ2-1	CASSTLAGGNEQFF
TRBV13	TRBJ2-1	CASSLTAYNEQFF
TRBV7-6	TRBJ2-7	CASSEGGALREQYF
TRBV30	TRBJ1-1	CAWSVLGQGPATEAFF
TRBV27	TRBJ1-2	CAAAPTGRFYGYTF
TRBV4-1	TRBJ2-2	CASSQGVINGIGVTGELFF
TRBV6-5	TRBJ1-1	CASSYSADRAGTEAFF
TRBV7-3	TRBJ2-1	CASSLIGGSEQFF
TRBV19	TRBJ2-1	CASSTAGGAGNEQFF
TRBV27	TRBJ1-1	CASSLFRDTEAFF
TRBV6-1	TRBJ2-1	CASSARRGQGAWDEQFF
TRBV7-9	TRBJ2-2	CASSPLGQGITGELFF
TRBV27	TRBJ2-1	CASSPLYRPNEQFF
TRBV6-5	TRBJ2-3	CASSYSPQGGFPQYF
TRBV19	TRBJ2-3	CASSTRTGPDTQYF
TRBV15	TRBJ2-1	CATSREARGEQFF
TRBV11-2	TRBJ2-1	CASSFTGVGEQFF
TRBV5-1	TRBJ2-5	CASSLGSSGQETQYF
TRBV21-1	TRBJ2-7	CASSKACGRTYEQYF
TRBV7-9	TRBJ2-5	CASSWGETQYF
TRBV9	TRBJ2-5	CASNPAGAEETQYF
TRBV5-1	TRBJ2-7	CASSLGASGPRNEQYF
TRBV9	TRBJ1-6	CASSPGQGASFSPLHF
TRBV28	TRBJ2-1	CASVTSQRDEQFF
TRBV4-1	TRBJ2-7	CASSLGISRYEQYF
TRBV6-5	TRBJ2-3	CASSYSPAGAIDTQYF
TRBV4-1	TRBJ1-4	CASRQGRGEKLFF
TRBV6-1	TRBJ2-1	CASSEGLDSSYNEQFF
TRBV20-1	TRBJ2-1	CSARETGREFF
TRBV7-3	TRBJ2-1	CASSFRAYNEQFF
TRBV27	TRBJ2-2	CASSNFQWEGITGELFF
TRBV27	.	CASRSGQGDSYEQYF
TRBV9	TRBJ2-2	CASSVAGGNTGELFF
TRBV11-1	TRBJ2-7	CASRPNGGSSYEQYF
TRBV27	TRBJ2-3	CASSPGTSPTDTQYF
TRBV2	TRBJ2-3	CASRGTPGLTTDTQYF
TRBV6-5	TRBJ2-7	CASSYSFGDRGLEQYF
TRBV7-2	TRBJ2-3	CASTLSGGSTDTQYF
TRBV15	TRBJ2-2	CATSWTENTGELFF
TRBV28	TRBJ2-3	CASRPMGEENTQYF
TRBV9	TRBJ2-3	CASGPGGISTDTQYF
TRBV9	TRBJ1-2	CASSVEDRAVGYTF